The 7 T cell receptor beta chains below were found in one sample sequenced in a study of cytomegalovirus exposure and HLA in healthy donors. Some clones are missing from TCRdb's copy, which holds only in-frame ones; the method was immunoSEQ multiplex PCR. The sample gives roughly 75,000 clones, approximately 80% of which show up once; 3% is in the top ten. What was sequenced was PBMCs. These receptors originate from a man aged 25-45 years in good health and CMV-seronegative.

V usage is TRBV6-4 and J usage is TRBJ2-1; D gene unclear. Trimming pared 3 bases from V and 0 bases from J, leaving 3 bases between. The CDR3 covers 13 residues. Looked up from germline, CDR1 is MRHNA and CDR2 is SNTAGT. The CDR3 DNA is TGTGCCAGCAGTGAGAGCTCCTACAATGAGCAGTTCTTC. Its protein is CASSESSYNEQFF.

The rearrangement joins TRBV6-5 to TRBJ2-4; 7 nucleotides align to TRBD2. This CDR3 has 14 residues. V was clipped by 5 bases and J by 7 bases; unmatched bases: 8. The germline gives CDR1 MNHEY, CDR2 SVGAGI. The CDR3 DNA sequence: TGTGCCAGCAGTCCCAGCACCGGGGGGAACATTCAGTACTTC. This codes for CASSPSTGGNIQYF.

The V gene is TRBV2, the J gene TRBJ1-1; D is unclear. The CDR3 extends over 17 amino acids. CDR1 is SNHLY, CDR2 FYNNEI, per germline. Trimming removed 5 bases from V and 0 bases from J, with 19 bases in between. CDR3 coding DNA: TGTGCCAGCAGTAGGGAAGGACGCGCGGGGATGAACACTGAAGCTTTCTTT. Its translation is CASSREGRAGMNTEAFF.

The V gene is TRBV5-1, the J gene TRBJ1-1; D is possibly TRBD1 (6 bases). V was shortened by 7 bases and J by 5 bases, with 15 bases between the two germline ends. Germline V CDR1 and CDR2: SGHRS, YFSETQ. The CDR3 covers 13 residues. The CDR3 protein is CASGQGQGTEAFF. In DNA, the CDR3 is TGCGCCAGCGGCCAGGGCCAGGGGACTGAAGCTTTCTTT.

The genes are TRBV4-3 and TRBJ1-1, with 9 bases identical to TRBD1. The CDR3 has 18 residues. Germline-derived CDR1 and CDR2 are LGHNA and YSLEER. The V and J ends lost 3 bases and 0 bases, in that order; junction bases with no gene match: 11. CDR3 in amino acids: CASSQAGTGRGLNTEAFF. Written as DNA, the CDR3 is TGCGCCAGCAGCCAGGCCGGGACAGGGAGGGGGTTGAACACTGAAGCTTTCTTT.

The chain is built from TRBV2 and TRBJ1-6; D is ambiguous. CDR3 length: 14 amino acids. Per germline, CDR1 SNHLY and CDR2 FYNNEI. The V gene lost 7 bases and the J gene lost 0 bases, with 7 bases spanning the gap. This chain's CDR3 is CASMPSSYNSPLHF. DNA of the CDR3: TGTGCCAGCATGCCGAGCTCCTATAATTCACCCCTCCACTTT.

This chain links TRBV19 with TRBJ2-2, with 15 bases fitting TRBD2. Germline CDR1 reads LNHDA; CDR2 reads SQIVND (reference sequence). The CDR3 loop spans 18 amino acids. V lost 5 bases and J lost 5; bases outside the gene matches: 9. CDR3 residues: CASSPGLAGGLRTGELFF. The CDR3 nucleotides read TGTGCCAGTAGTCCGGGACTAGCGGGAGGCCTTCGAACCGGGGAGCTGTTTTTT.